This passage covers 2 T cell receptor beta chains from one sample sequenced in a study of T cell responses to AZD1222 COVID-19 vaccine. Data came from immunoSEQ multiplex PCR; TCRdb stores just in-frame clones and leaves some out. Here the sample spans roughly 150,000 clones, just over 90% being singletons. The specimen comprised peripheral blood, sampled 28 days after the second AZD1222 dose. The receptor source for this set is an adult who received the AZD1222 COVID-19 vaccine.

V gene TRBV6-2 or TRBV6-3 combines with J gene TRBJ1-1; 9 bases are shared with TRBD1. Per germline, CDR1 MNHEY and CDR2 SVGEGT. With V trimmed by 5 bases and J by 1 base, 5 bases remained unmatched. This CDR3 contains 15 residues. The CDR3 loop reads CASSGWGQGNTEAFF. CDR3 nucleotides: TGTGCCAGCAGTGGGTGGGGACAGGGGAACACTGAAGCTTTCTTT.

The gene calls are TRBV18 and TRBJ2-1, with 10 bases aligning to TRBD1. This CDR3 spans 16 amino acids. Germline lookup yields CDR1 KGHSH and CDR2 LQKENI. V shed 1 base and J 5 bases; nucleotides not matched to a gene: 5. The chain's CDR3 is CASSPRGQGGDNEQFF. As DNA, the CDR3 is TGTGCCAGCTCACCACGCGGACAGGGGGGTGACAATGAGCAGTTCTTC.